The T cell receptor beta chain described here comes from a study of control samples from healthy donors and cancer patients. TCRdb's copy holds only in-frame clones and misses some; the assay was immunoSEQ multiplex PCR. Of approximately 100,000 clones listed, about 91% are singletons. Looked up from germline, CDR1 is MGHDK and CDR2 is SYGVNS. The CDR3 has 14 residues. The trim removed 6 bases at V and 8 bases at J, leaving 11 bases unmatched. Specimen: blood. The chain recombines TRBV25-1 with TRBJ1-2, with TRBD1 identical over 8 bases. This TCR came from a man aged 25 to 40 in good health. In DNA form, the CDR3 reads TGTGCCAGCAGCGATAAAAAGACAGGGGAAGGCTACACCTTC. Its translation is CASSDKKTGEGYTF.